A selection of T cell receptor beta chains follows, all from one sample in a study of spatial heterogeneity in lung cancer. MiXCR, run by TCRdb on the 5' RACE reads, gives a single entry per CDR3 protein. The table includes some 50,000 distinct CDR3 sequences, approximately 12% detected once. The starting material was PBMCs, obtained at surgery. These receptors came from a female donor with early-stage non-small cell lung cancer. Each CDR3 is given without its conserved first and last residue. The D gene is left open where the match is weak.

V	D	J	length	CDR3
TRBV12-3/TRBV12-4	TRBD1	TRBJ2-7	11	ASSSGTGREQY
TRBV12-3/TRBV12-4	.	TRBJ2-5	16	ASSPTRLSLGPGRTQY
TRBV7-9	.	TRBJ1-2	13	ASSSLQGLCYGYT
TRBV28	TRBD1	TRBJ1-5	14	ASSPRVGQGKQPQH
TRBV27	TRBD2	TRBJ2-1	13	ASRDTSGGWNEQF
TRBV15	.	TRBJ2-5	12	ATSREGGLETQY
TRBV19	TRBD1	TRBJ1-1	12	ASSWDRMNTEAF
TRBV2	TRBD1	TRBJ2-7	13	ASSRTGTGPTEQY
TRBV9	.	TRBJ1-2	12	ASAPSWGTGGYT
TRBV5-6	TRBD1	TRBJ1-3	14	ASSLGQGYSGNTIY
TRBV11-2	TRBD2	TRBJ2-1	13	ASSLVGLGSDEQF
TRBV3-1	.	TRBJ1-2	15	ASSQRLGLTGDYGYT
TRBV28	TRBD2	TRBJ2-7	14	ASSSRTSGGVYEQY
TRBV21-1	.	TRBJ1-4	12	ASTPGAPNEKLF
TRBV3-1	TRBD1	TRBJ2-3	13	ASSQDRSSTDTQY
TRBV12-3/TRBV12-4	.	TRBJ2-5	13	ASSFTGAIQETQY
TRBV29-1	TRBD1	TRBJ2-5	11	SVEAGGWETQY
TRBV11-2	.	TRBJ1-1	12	ASSSPLGNTEAF
TRBV28	.	TRBJ1-5	12	ASSSPGGAQPQH
TRBV7-2	.	TRBJ2-3	12	ASSSGSPGDTQY
TRBV10-3	.	TRBJ2-3	10	ATAGEGVTQY
TRBV6-6	.	TRBJ1-4	13	ASTFLGTTNEKLF
TRBV9	.	TRBJ1-3	16	ASSVGVGRGVAGNTIY
TRBV6-6	.	TRBJ2-6	16	ASSYEVGTGSGANVLT
TRBV20-1	TRBD2	TRBJ2-3	12	SAQLLAASDTQY
TRBV7-2	.	TRBJ2-1	12	ASSAIRAPNEQF
TRBV7-9	.	TRBJ2-6	16	ASSGPRVSASGANVLT
TRBV3-1	.	TRBJ1-4	11	ASSQTGGEKLF
TRBV4-3	.	TRBJ2-3	11	ASSQGATDTQY
TRBV7-9	.	TRBJ1-4	11	ASSPGWNEKLF
TRBV20-1	.	TRBJ1-3	12	SAPTDISGNTIY
TRBV6-6	TRBD1	TRBJ2-3	13	ASNPRTGAGNTQY
TRBV12-3/TRBV12-4	TRBD1	TRBJ2-2	12	ASSPLQGAGELF
TRBV3-1	.	TRBJ1-6	12	ASSKRSENSPLH
TRBV2	.	TRBJ1-1	11	ASSELPNTEAF
TRBV7-2	TRBD1	TRBJ2-1	12	ASSLRDSYNEQF
TRBV29-1	.	TRBJ2-3	13	SPILVGGGTDTQY
TRBV7-2	TRBD1	TRBJ1-1	12	ASSSLDRQSYAF
TRBV5-1	.	TRBJ1-5	13	ASSLGVGSNQPQH
TRBV4-3	.	TRBJ2-1	13	ASSQGPGSHNEQF
TRBV4-3	.	TRBJ1-2	12	ASSVTGSNYGYT
TRBV19	.	TRBJ2-3	12	ASSSIAPPNTQY
TRBV28	.	TRBJ1-5	13	ASSSGHPRGQPQH
TRBV12-3/TRBV12-4	.	TRBJ1-5	13	ASSPSGSSNQPQH
TRBV7-2	.	TRBJ2-2	10	ASSSYGGELF
TRBV28	TRBD1	TRBJ1-2	12	ASNTDGTANGYT
TRBV29-1	TRBD1	TRBJ1-2	11	SVPPGQGAGYT
TRBV5-1	.	TRBJ2-7	12	ASSLTGNGGEQY
TRBV5-6	.	TRBJ1-1	9	ASSLDSEAF
TRBV30	.	TRBJ2-3	10	AWGGSTDTQY
TRBV30	.	TRBJ1-3	13	AWSGPGISGNTIY
TRBV20-1	TRBD1	TRBJ1-2	10	TAWTGNYGYT
TRBV5-5	TRBD1	TRBJ1-5	13	ASSTGTGGIQPQH
TRBV20-1	TRBD2	TRBJ2-7	15	SVVGLKTGTITYEQY
TRBV29-1	.	TRBJ2-7	9	SVVIQGSGY
TRBV30	.	TRBJ1-1	11	AWRAQGMTEAF
TRBV7-2	.	TRBJ2-3	12	ASSPGRSTDTQY
TRBV4-2	TRBD2	TRBJ2-5	15	ASSHGTGTSGGGGQY
TRBV12-3/TRBV12-4	TRBD1	TRBJ2-7	15	ASSPYPAGGYSYEQY
TRBV29-1	.	TRBJ2-2	11	SVDWARTGELF